Listed below are T cell receptor beta chains from one sample, sequenced in a study of regulatory T cells in long-lasting Graves disease. One entry per CDR3 protein, called by TCRdb with MiXCR from the multiplex PCR reads. The sample yields 500,000 to 700,000 distinct CDR3 sequences, roughly 16% seen once. These same records also appear under a second study, on T cells in Graves' hyperthyroidism and ophthalmopathy.

The sample consisted of peripheral blood mononuclear cells (PBMCs), taken at new diagnosis, from a patient treated with antithyroid drugs. These receptor sequences come from a woman aged 25 to 39 with Graves disease. Both conserved end residues are part of each CDR3. D genes are given only for firm matches. Clone size is shown for a subset of rows, as once, few, many or a class of expanded clone.

D gene	V gene	J gene	clone size	CDR3 protein	CDR3 DNA
NA	TRBV2	TRBJ1-6	many	CASIGVTAPLHF	TGTGCCAGCATTGGGGTCACTGCACCCCTCCACTTT
NA	TRBV28	TRBJ1-2	many	CASSFLGGHSYGYTF	TGTGCCAGCAGTTTCCTAGGGGGTCATAGCTATGGCTACACCTTC
NA	TRBV7-6	TRBJ1-1	few	CASSLYRDSEAFF	TGTGCCAGCAGCCTGTACCGGGACTCTGAAGCTTTCTTT
NA	TRBV7-2	TRBJ2-3	NA	CASSLEGNTDTQYF	TGTGCCAGCAGCTTGGAAGGGAACACAGATACGCAGTATTTT
TRBD2	TRBV14	TRBJ2-2	few	CASKQRENGELFF	TGTGCCAGCAAACAGCGGGAGAACGGGGAGCTGTTTTTT
NA	TRBV18	TRBJ2-1	NA	CASSPTNVPHNEQFF	TGTGCCAGCTCACCGACGAACGTCCCCCACAATGAGCAGTTCTTC
TRBD2	TRBV9	TRBJ2-3	NA	CASSWEGQGDTQYF	TGTGCCAGCAGCTGGGAGGGGCAGGGTGATACGCAGTATTTT
NA	TRBV27	TRBJ2-1	many	CASSTIGVEQFF	TGTGCCAGCAGTACCATAGGGGTTGAGCAGTTCTTC
NA	TRBV9	TRBJ2-7	NA	CASSVGSGTYEQYF	TGTGCCAGCAGCGTAGGGTCAGGGACCTACGAGCAGTACTTC
TRBD1	TRBV11-2	TRBJ2-6	NA	CASSLVGTASGANVLTF	TGTGCCAGCAGCTTAGTAGGGACAGCTTCTGGGGCCAACGTCCTGACTTTC